The entry below describes one TCR beta chain. The data are from a study of blood T cell repertoires in COVID-19. This CDR3 has 15 amino acids. The ends lost 0 bases at V and 12 bases at J; junction bases unmatched: 12. Germline V gene data show CDR1 as SGHDT and CDR2 as YYEEEE. Sequencing used immunoSEQ multiplex PCR; TCRdb keeps in-frame clones, though not all of them. The table has roughly 360,000 clones, roughly 86% seen once. The chain links TRBV5-6 to TRBJ2-1; 7 nucleotides agree with TRBD2. The material sequenced was PBMCs or T cells enriched from blood (not recorded which). The origin of this receptor is a man aged 25-40 years who had recovered from COVID-19. The CDR3 coding sequence is TGTGCCAGCAGCTTGGGGCCGGGACTATTCACCTGGCAGTTCTTC. Residues: CASSLGPGLFTWQFF.